These T cell receptor beta chains were read from a single sample in a study of blood T cell repertoires in COVID-19. The repertoire was sequenced with immunoSEQ multiplex PCR; TCRdb's copy has only in-frame clones and lacks some. Of roughly 400,000 clones detected, about 90% appear once; the ten largest clones hold about 0.6%. The specimen sequenced was PBMCs or T cells enriched from blood (not recorded which). These receptors all come from a man aged 18 to 35 who had recovered from COVID-19. The CDR3 runs from the conserved cysteine through the conserved F or W.

CDR3aa: CASSEAPPGQGTEAFF; v_gene: TRBV2
CDR3aa: CASGTSGQGDEQYF; v_gene: TRBV5-1
CDR3aa: CASRGSGKLFF; v_gene: TRBV12-3/TRBV12-4
CDR3aa: CASSSLTTTGNEQYF; v_gene: TRBV3-1/TRBV3-2
CDR3aa: CASSLGTWVGNTIYF; v_gene: TRBV11-1
CDR3aa: CASSSTRGGGYTF; v_gene: TRBV7-9
CDR3aa: CATSPAGTSGPYNEQFF; v_gene: TRBV24-1
CDR3aa: CASSFLPGQGNTEAFF; v_gene: TRBV28
CDR3aa: CASSPSVTWAILEQYF; v_gene: TRBV3-1/TRBV3-2
CDR3aa: CASEAAGDGYTF; v_gene: TRBV2
CDR3aa: CASSQGTVETQYF; v_gene: TRBV7-8
CDR3aa: CASSVGRAYGYTF; v_gene: TRBV25-1
CDR3aa: CASQVPWEETQYF; v_gene: TRBV28
CDR3aa: CASRSGTSGENEQFF; v_gene: TRBV5-1
CDR3aa: CASSLSWDGLNYGYTF; v_gene: TRBV11-2
CDR3aa: CASSPGGLAGGREGFF; v_gene: TRBV19
CDR3aa: CATSDTGQAVSERGKYTEAFF; v_gene: TRBV24-1
CDR3aa: CATSRESGTGGRTDTQYF; v_gene: TRBV15
CDR3aa: CASSARQGFNEKLFF; v_gene: TRBV27
CDR3aa: CASSQGAGTGELFF; v_gene: TRBV3-1/TRBV3-2
CDR3aa: CASSFRTSGREGEQYF; v_gene: TRBV13
CDR3aa: CASSNRDGYTF; v_gene: TRBV7-9
CDR3aa: CASSDGRGGFSEQFF; v_gene: TRBV2
CDR3aa: CASSLNGMNTEAFF; v_gene: TRBV28
CDR3aa: CASSKVGTGTPYGYTF; v_gene: TRBV21-1
CDR3aa: CASTIGRVNQPQHF; v_gene: TRBV7-9
CDR3aa: CASNLAGLSYNEQFF; v_gene: TRBV25-1
CDR3aa: CASSLTGNSNQPQHF; v_gene: TRBV6-6
CDR3aa: CASSLTDSLNQPQHF; v_gene: TRBV7-6
CDR3aa: CASSLAGLAGGPRTGELFF; v_gene: TRBV7-9
CDR3aa: CASRRGTENYGYTF; v_gene: TRBV19
CDR3aa: CASSPLQGTYNEQFF; v_gene: TRBV18
CDR3aa: CATSRDAPGRGTGELFF; v_gene: TRBV15
CDR3aa: CASGRDSQETQYF; v_gene: TRBV12-5
CDR3aa: CASSLMEGEKLFF; v_gene: TRBV27
CDR3aa: CASSEQPESGNTIYF; v_gene: TRBV2
CDR3aa: CASSLGVGEGQPQHF; v_gene: TRBV4-1
CDR3aa: CASSLTAAGVLTDTQYF; v_gene: TRBV7-3
CDR3aa: CASSMPRANTEAFF; v_gene: TRBV19
CDR3aa: CASGGVMNTEAFF; v_gene: TRBV28
CDR3aa: CASSALLAGDADTQYF; v_gene: TRBV25-1
CDR3aa: CASSSGQTNYGYTF; v_gene: TRBV18
CDR3aa: CASSPRILSGANVLTF; v_gene: TRBV9
CDR3aa: CASRSRQGRETQYF; v_gene: TRBV6-6
CDR3aa: CASSLANPGVFSGNTIYF; v_gene: TRBV5-6
CDR3aa: CATSRDESGTGTGYGYTF; v_gene: TRBV15